The 6 T cell receptor beta chains in this list originate from one sample, sequenced in a study of blood T cell repertoires in COVID-19. Profiling relied on immunoSEQ multiplex PCR, and the TCRdb table lists in-frame clones only, not all of them. The sample includes hundreds of thousands of clones, about 87% of them seen just once. The sequenced material came from peripheral blood. These receptors were obtained from a woman aged 45 to 65 who had recovered from COVID-19.

The chain recombines TRBV19 with TRBJ1-4; 8 bases map to TRBD1. This CDR3 contains 14 residues. Germline loops: CDR1 LNHDA, CDR2 SQIVND (reference sequence). V trimming: 5 bases; J trimming: 4 bases; junction bases outside the gene matches: 3. The CDR3 bases are TGTGCCAGTAGTGCGACAGGGGTTAATGAAAAACTGTTTTTT. Translated: CASSATGVNEKLFF.

This chain joins TRBV7-6 and TRBJ2-7; weak D call: TRBD2 (7 bases). Trimming removed 5 bases from V and 7 bases from J, with 24 bases in between. CDR1 is SGHVS, CDR2 FNYEAQ, per germline. The CDR3 runs 16 residues. The CDR3 region is CASSLRPVGGVEEQYF. The CDR3 coding sequence is TGTGCCAGCAGCCTCCGTCCGGTAGGGGGGGTTGAAGAGCAGTACTTC.

The V and J genes are TRBV28 and TRBJ1-4, with a tentative D call TRBD1 (6 bases). CDR1 MDHEN and CDR2 SYDVKM come from the germline V gene. The germline V and J ends were trimmed by 8 bases and 8 bases, with 24 bases remaining between them. The CDR3 length is 16 residues. This CDR3 is CASRPQGRQVEEKLFF. The CDR3 DNA follows: TGTGCCAGCCGCCCACAGGGCCGACAGGTTGAAGAAAAACTGTTTTTT.

V and J are TRBV7-2 and TRBJ1-2; TRBD1 agrees at 7 bases. The CDR3 extends over 14 amino acids. Germline V gene sequence: CDR1 SGHTA, CDR2 FQGNSA. V trimming: 4 bases; J trimming: 4 bases; junction bases outside the gene matches: 6. CDR3 sequence reads: CASSSTRDSYGYTF. The CDR3 region has the DNA TGTGCCAGCAGCTCCACCCGGGACAGCTATGGCTACACCTTC.

The chain has TRBV30 and TRBJ1-1, with D unresolved. CDR1 is GTSNPN, CDR2 SVGIG, per germline (reference sequence). This CDR3 is 12 amino acids long. Trimming cost V 4 bases and J 5 bases, with 11 bases left between them. CDR3 nucleotide sequence: TGTGCCTGGACGAGGCGGTTAACTGAAGCTTTCTTT. This encodes CAWTRRLTEAFF.

The rearrangement joins TRBV11-2 to TRBJ2-1; TRBD1 aligns across 7 bases. J was trimmed by 13 bases and V by 5 bases; bases with no gene match: 8. CDR3 length equals 12 residues. CDR1 SGHAT and CDR2 FQNNGV come from the germline V gene. The CDR3 DNA follows: TGTGCCAGCAGCCTCAATAGGGGGCTTCAGTTCTTC. This encodes CASSLNRGLQFF.